This TCR beta chain appears in the sequencing data of a study of response to subunit inactivated influenza vaccine (dated by TCRdb to 2016 to 2019). A note on the overall study: Deep quantitative profiling of the T cell receptor repertoire was used in the study to follow responses to a trivalent subunit inactivated influenza vaccine.

Receptors were amplified or captured by RT-PCR. Sequenced on an Illumina HiSeq 2500. TCRdb reran the public reads through fastp at Q25 and MiXCR, keeping productive beta chains. Every entry covers one CDR3 protein and lists the most common genes and DNA from its rows. Within this sample are about 620,000 distinct CDR3 sequences, with about 10% of them counted one time only. Roughly a tenth of the sample comes from the top ten. As encoded in the germline V gene, CDR1 is SNHLY while CDR2 is FYNNEI. V loses 6 bases, J loses 10 bases, and the germline ends lie 12 bases apart. The CDR3 goes from the cysteine to the phenylalanine over 12 residues. Kept here is only the CDR3 DNA, which spans 36 bases and is read in frame from base 1. A remark on this clonotype: Its antigen remains unidentified. No much larger clonotype is one base removed from it; base qualities were not supplied.

The investigation overall reported the following: It was suggested by the authors that each seasonal influenza vaccination may recruit only a limited number of new T cells.

The sequencing here drew on PBMCs from blood, taken on the day of vaccination. The chain is made from TRBV2 and TRBJ1-4; 5 matching bases give a weak D call of TRBD1. This receptor was taken from a man in his fifties or sixties who received an inactivated influenza vaccine. Donor details come from another sample of the same person, matched by shared clones. Here the CDR3 is given as CASRTGGGKLFF. The DNA is as follows: TGTGCCAGCAGGACCGGGGGAGGAAAACTGTTTTTT. Extended through the reference TRBV2 and TRBJ1-4 proteins, this CDR3 yields the full variable domain: EPEVTQTPSHQVTQMGQEVILRCVPISNHLYFYWYRQILGQKVEFLVSFYNNEISEKSEIFDDQFSVERPDGSNFTLKIRSTKLEDSAMYFCASRTGGGKLFFGSGTQLSVL.